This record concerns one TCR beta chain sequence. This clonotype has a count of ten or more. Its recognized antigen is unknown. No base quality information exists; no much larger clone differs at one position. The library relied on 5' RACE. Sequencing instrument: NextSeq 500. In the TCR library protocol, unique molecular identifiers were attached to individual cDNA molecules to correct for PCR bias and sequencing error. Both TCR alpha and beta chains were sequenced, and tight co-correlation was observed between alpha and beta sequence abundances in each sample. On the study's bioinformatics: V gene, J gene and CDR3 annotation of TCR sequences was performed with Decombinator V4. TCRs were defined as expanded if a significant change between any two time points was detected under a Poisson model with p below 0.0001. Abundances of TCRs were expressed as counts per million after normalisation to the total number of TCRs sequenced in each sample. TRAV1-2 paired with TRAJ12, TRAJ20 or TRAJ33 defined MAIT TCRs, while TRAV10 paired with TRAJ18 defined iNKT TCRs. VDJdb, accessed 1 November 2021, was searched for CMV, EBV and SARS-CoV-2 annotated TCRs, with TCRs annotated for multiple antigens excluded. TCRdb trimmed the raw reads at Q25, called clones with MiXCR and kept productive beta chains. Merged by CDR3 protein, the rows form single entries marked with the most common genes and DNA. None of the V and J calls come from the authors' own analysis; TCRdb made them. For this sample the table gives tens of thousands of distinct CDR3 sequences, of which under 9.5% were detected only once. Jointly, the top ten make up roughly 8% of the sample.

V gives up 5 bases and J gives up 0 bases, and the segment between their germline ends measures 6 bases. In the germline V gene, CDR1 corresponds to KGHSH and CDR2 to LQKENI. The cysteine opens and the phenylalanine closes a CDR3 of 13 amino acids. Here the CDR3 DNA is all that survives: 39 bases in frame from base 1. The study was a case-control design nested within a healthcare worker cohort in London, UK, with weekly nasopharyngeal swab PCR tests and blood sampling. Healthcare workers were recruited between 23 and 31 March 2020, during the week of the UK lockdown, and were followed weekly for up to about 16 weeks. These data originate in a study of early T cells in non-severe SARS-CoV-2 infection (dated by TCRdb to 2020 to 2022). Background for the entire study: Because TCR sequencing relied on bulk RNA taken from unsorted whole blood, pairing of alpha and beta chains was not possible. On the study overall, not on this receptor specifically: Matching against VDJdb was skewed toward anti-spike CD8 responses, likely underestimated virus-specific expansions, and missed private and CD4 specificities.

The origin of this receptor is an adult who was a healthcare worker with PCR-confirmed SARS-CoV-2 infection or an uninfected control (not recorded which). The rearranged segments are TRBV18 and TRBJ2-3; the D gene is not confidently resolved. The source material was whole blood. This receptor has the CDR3 CASSASSTDTQYF. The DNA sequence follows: TGTGCCAGCTCAGCGTCTAGCACAGATACGCAGTATTTT.